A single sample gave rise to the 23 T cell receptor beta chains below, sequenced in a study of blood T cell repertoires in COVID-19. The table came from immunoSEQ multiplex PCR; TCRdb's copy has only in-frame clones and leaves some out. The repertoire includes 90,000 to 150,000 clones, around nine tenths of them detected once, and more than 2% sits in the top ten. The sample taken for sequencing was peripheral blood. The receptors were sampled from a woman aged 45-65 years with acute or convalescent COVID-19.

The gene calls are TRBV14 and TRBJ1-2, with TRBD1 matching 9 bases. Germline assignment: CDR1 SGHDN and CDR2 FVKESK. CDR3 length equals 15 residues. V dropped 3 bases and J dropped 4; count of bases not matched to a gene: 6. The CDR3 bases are TGTGCCAGCAGCCAGCTCGGACAGGGGACCTATGGCTACACCTTC. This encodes CASSQLGQGTYGYTF.

DNA for the CDR3: TGTGCCAGCTCACAGACAGGGGGTAATGAAAAACTGTTTTTT. Its protein is CASSQTGGNEKLFF. The chain recombines TRBV18 with TRBJ1-4; TRBD1 matches at 9 bases. J gave up 4 bases and V 4 bases, and 1 base lay outside the gene matches. The germline gives CDR1 KGHSH, CDR2 LQKENI. The CDR3 sequence is 14 residues long.

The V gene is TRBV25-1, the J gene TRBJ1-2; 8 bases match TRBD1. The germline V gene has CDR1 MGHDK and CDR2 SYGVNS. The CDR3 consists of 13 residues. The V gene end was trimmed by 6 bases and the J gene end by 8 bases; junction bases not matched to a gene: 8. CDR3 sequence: CASSYRDRQGYTF. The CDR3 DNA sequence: TGTGCCAGCAGCTATAGGGACAGGCAGGGCTACACCTTC.

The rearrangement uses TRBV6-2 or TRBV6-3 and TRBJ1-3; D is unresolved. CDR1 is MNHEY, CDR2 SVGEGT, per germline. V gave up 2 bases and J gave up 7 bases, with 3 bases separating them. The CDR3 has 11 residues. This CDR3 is CASSYANTIYF. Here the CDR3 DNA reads TGTGCCAGCAGTTACGCGAACACCATATATTTT.

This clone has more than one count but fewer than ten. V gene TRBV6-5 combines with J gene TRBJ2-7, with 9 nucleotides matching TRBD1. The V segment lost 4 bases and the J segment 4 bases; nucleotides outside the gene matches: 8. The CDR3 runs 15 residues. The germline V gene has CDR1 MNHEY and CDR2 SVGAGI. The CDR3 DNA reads TGTGCCAGCAGTTCACCGGGACAGGGTAAATACGAGCAGTACTTC. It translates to CASSSPGQGKYEQYF.

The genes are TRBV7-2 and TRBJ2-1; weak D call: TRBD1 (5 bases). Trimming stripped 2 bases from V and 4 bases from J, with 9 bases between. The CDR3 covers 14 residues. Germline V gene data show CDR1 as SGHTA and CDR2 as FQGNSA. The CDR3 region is CASSLNTGYNEQFF. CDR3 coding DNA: TGTGCCAGCAGCTTAAATACAGGATACAATGAGCAGTTCTTC.

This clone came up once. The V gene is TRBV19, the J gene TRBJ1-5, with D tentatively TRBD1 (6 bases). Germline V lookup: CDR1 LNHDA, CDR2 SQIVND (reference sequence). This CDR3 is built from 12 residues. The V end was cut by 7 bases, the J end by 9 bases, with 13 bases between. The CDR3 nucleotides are TGTGCCAGTATCGGGACATCTGGGCCCCAGCATTTT. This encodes CASIGTSGPQHF.

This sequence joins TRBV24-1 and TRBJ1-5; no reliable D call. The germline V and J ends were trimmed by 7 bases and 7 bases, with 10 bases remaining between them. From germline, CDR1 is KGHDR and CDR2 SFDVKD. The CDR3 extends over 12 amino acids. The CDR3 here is CATSDGEQPQHF. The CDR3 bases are TGTGCCACCAGCGACGGGGAACAGCCCCAGCATTTT.

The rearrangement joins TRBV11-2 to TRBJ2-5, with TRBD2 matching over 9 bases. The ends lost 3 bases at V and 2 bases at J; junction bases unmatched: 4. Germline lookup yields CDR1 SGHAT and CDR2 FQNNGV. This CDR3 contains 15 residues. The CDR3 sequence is CASSFERGAQETQYF. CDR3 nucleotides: TGTGCCAGCAGCTTCGAGCGGGGGGCGCAAGAGACCCAGTACTTC.

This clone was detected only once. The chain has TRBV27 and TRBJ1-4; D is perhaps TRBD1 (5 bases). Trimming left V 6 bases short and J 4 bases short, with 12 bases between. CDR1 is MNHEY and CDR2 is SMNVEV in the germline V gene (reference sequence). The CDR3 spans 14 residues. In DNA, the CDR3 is TGTGCCAGCAGCCAGGGACTCCTTAATGAAAAACTGTTTTTT. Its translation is CASSQGLLNEKLFF.

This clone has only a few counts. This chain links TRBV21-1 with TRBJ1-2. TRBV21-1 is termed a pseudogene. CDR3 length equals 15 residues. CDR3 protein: CASSPGGLANYGYTF. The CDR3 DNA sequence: TGTGCCAGCAGCCCGGGGGGCTTAGCTAACTATGGCTACACCTTC.

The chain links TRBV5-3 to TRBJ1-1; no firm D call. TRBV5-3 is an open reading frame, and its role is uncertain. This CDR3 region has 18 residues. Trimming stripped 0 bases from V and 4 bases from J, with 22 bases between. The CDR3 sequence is CARSLGLESYPRSTEAFF. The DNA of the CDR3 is TGTGCCAGAAGCTTGGGCCTGGAATCCTACCCTAGGAGCACTGAAGCTTTCTTT.

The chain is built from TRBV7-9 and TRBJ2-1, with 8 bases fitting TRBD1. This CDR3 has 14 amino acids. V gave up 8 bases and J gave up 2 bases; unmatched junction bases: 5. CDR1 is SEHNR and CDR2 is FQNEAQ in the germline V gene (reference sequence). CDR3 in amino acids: CASAYRGTYNEQFF. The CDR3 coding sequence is TGTGCCAGCGCCTACAGGGGGACCTACAATGAGCAGTTCTTC.

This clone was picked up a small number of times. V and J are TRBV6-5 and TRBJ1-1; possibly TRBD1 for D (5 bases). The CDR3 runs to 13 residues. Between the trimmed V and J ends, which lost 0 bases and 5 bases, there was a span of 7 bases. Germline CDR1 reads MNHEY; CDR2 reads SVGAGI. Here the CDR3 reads CASSYSGGTEAFF. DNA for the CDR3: TGTGCCAGCAGTTACTCGGGGGGGACTGAAGCTTTCTTT.

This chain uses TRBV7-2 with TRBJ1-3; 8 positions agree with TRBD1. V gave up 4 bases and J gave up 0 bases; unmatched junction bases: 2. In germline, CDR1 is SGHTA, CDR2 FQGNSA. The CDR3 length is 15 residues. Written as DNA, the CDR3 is TGTGCCAGCAGCTACGGACAGGGCTCTGGAAACACCATATATTTT. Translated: CASSYGQGSGNTIYF.

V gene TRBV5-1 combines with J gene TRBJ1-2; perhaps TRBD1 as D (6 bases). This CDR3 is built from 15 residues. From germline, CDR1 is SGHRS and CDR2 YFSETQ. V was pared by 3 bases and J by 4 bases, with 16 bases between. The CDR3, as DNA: TGCGCCAGCAGCTCGGCGGGGGGCCAGGGCTATGGCTACACCTTC. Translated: CASSSAGGQGYGYTF.

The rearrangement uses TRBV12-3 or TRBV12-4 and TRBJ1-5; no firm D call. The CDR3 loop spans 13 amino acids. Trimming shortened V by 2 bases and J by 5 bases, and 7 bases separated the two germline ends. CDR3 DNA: TGTGCCAGCAGTTTAAGTCGGGATCAGCCCCAGCATTTT. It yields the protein CASSLSRDQPQHF.

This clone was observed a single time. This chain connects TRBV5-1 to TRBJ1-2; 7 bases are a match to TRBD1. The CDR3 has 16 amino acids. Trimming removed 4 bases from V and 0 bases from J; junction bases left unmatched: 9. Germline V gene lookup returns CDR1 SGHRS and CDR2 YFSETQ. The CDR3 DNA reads TGCGCCAGCAGCGCCGTAGACAGGGCGACTAACTATGGCTACACCTTC. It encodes CASSAVDRATNYGYTF. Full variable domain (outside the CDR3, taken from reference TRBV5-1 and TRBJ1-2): KAGVTQTPRYLIKTRGQQVTLSCSPISGHRSVSWYQQTPGQGLQFLFEYFSETQRNKGNFPGRFSGRQFSNSRSEMNVSTLELGDSALYLCASSAVDRATNYGYTFGSGTRLTVV.

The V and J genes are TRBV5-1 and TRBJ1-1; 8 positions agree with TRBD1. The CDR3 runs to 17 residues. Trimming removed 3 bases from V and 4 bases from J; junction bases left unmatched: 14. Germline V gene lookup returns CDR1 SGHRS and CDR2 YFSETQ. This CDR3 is CASSWKTGEAISTEAFF. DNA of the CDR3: TGCGCCAGCAGCTGGAAGACAGGGGAGGCGATTAGCACTGAAGCTTTCTTT.

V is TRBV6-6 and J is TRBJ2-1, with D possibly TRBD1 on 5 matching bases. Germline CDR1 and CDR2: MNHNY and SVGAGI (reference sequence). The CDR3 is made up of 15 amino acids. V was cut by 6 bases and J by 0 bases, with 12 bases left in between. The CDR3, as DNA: TGTGCCAGCAGATCCGACAGCAGCTCCTACAATGAGCAGTTCTTC. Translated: CASRSDSSSYNEQFF.

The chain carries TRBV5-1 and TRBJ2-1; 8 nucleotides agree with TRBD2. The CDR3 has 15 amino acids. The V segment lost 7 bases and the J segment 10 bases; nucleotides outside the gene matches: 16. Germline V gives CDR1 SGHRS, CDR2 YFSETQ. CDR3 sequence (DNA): TGCGCCAGCGCCCCGGGGGGGGCTGACCCGGTGGAGCAGTTCTTC. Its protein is CASAPGGADPVEQFF.

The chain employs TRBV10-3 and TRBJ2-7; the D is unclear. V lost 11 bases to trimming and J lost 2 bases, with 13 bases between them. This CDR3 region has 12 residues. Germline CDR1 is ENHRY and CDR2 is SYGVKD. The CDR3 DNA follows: TGTGCCCTCCGAGAGGAACCCTACGAGCAGTACTTC. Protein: CALREEPYEQYF.

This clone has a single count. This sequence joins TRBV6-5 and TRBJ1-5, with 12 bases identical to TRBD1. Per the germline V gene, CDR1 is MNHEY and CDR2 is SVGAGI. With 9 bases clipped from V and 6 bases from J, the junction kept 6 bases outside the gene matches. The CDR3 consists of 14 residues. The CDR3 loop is CASAGQGASQPQHF. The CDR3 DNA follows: TGTGCCAGTGCGGGACAGGGGGCGAGTCAGCCCCAGCATTTT.